The following is a TCR beta chain sequence with its context. Its antigen has not been determined. No much larger clone is present one base from it, and per-base qualities are unavailable. This sample was taken from a study of blood T cell repertoires in COVID-19 (dated by TCRdb to 2020 to 2022). Context from the whole study: Samples from collaborators originated in the United States, Italy and Spain and spanned both the acute and convalescent phases of COVID-19. The material from the prospective study consisted of cDNA or gDNA derived from T cells, B-cell-depleted T cells, or PBMCs. Samples were obtained from the ongoing ImmuneRACE study (first 160 participants) and from over a thousand subjects provided by 6 global collaborators. The repertoires were made available in a free public database intended to serve as a resource for research on the immune response to SARS-CoV-2. Sample metadata almost always included a de-identified subject ID, COVID-19 status, age in years and sex. The dataset comprised deeply sampled blood TCRbeta repertoires from subjects exposed to, actively infected with, or recovered from COVID-19. Where available, HLA class I and class II types were taken from metadata supplied by the sample provider and were not determined by assay-based typing.

Points the paper makes about the study in general: How much clinical and demographic metadata was included differed by source and by participant, and the metadata was provided uncurated.

Participants in the prospective study were aged roughly 18 to 100 years, lived in about two dozen United States geographic areas, and enrolled through a virtual design. In the prospective study, cohorts were assigned on the basis of participant-reported clinical history obtained from a screening survey and a study questionnaire. Recovered participants in ImmuneRACE Cohort 3 were defined as having two consecutive negative NP/OP PCR tests, clearance from a healthcare professional, or resolution of symptoms. In the prospective study, mobile phlebotomists collected whole blood, serum and a nasopharyngeal or oropharyngeal swab from each participant. Prospective study participants could optionally give additional blood draws and questionnaires over a roughly two-month period. Blood samples from the prospective study were shipped frozen or at room temperature prior to DNA extraction. The immunoSEQ Assay, a bias-controlled multiplex PCR, was used to amplify TCRbeta CDR3 regions from genomic DNA. The study's processing was this. Nucleated cell counts per sample were estimated from amplification of reference gene primers within the assay. To quantify the absolute abundance of each unique TCRbeta CDR3 rearrangement, sequence reads were collapsed and filtered. For each sample, productive Simpson clonality was calculated as the square root of Simpson's diversity index over productive rearrangements. Held by TCRdb, this immuneACCESS table contains in-frame sequences only and omits some clones. Under half of the omission traces to an unresolved V gene where checked; the cause of the rest is unknown. Clonal size and the V and J genes are those of that table, whereas D and trimming came from the DNA. This sample comprises approximately 300,000 clones, roughly 85% of them detected only once. The ten largest clones represent approximately 6% of the sample.

The CDR3 spans 15 residues, from the cysteine through the phenylalanine. Only CDR3 DNA is held: 45 bases, read in frame from base 1. From a lookup of the germline V gene (reference sequence), CDR1 and CDR2 are SGHNT and YYREEE. Trimmed from V: 4 bases; trimmed from J: 7 bases; junction bases lacking a gene match: 8. The rearrangement joined TRBV5-4 to TRBJ2-1, with 10 bases matching TRBD1. The sample comprised PBMCs or T cells enriched from blood (not recorded which). The source of this sequence is a woman in her twenties or thirties who had recovered from COVID-19. The CDR3 corresponds to CASSRGQGRRNEQFF. Here is the DNA: TGTGCCAGCAGCCGGGGACAGGGGCGCCGAAATGAGCAGTTCTTC.